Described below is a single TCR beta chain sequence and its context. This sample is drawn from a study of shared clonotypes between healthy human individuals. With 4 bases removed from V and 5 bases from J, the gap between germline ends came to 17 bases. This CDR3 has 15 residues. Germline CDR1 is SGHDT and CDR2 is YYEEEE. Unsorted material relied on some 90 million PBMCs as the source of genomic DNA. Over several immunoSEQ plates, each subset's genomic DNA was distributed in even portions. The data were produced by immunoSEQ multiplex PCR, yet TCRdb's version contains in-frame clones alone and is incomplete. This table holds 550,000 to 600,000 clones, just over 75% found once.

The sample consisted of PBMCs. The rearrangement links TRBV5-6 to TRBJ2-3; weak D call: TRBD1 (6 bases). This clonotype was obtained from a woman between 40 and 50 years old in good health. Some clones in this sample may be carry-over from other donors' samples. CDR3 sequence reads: CASSQTGLLGDTQYF. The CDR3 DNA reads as TGTGCCAGCAGCCAAACAGGGTTGCTGGGAGATACGCAGTATTTT.